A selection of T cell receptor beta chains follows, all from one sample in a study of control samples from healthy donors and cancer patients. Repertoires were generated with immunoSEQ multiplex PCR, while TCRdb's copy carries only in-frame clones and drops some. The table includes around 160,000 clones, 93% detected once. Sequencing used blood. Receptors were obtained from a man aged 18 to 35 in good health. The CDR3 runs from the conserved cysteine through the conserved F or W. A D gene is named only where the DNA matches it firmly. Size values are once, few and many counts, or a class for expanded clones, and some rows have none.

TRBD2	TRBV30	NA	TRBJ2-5	CALSGLAGGETQYF	TGTGCCCTTAGCGGGCTAGCGGGAGGTGAGACCCAGTACTTC
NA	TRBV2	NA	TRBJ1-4	CASTPGQPSTNEKLFF	TGTGCCAGCACTCCGGGACAACCGTCAACTAATGAAAAACTGTTTTTT
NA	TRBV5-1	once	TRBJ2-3	CASSSLAMDTQYF	TGCGCCAGCAGCTCATTAGCCATGGATACGCAGTATTTT
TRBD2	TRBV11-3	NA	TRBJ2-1	CASSLDTLAGRVDEQFF	TGTGCCAGCAGCTTAGACACTCTAGCGGGACGAGTTGATGAGCAGTTCTTC
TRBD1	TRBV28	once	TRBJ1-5	CASIQPGQGASNQPQHF	TGTGCCAGCATCCAACCTGGGCAGGGGGCCTCCAATCAGCCCCAGCATTTT
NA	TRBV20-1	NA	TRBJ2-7	CSARWDEQYF	TGCAGTGCTAGATGGGACGAGCAGTACTTC
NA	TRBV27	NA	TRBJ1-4	CASSPPDRLNEKLFF	TGTGCCAGCAGTCCCCCAGACAGACTAAATGAAAAACTGTTTTTT
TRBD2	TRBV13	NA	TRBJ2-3	CASSSRLAGGPPTDTQYF	TGTGCCAGCAGCTCGCGACTAGCGGGAGGGCCCCCCACAGATACGCAGTATTTT
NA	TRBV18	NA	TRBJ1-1	CASSPPNTEAFF	TGTGCCAGCTCACCACCGAACACTGAAGCTTTCTTT
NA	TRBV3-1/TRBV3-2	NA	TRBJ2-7	CASSQFTGAYEQYF	TGTGCCAGCAGCCAATTCACGGGAGCCTACGAGCAGTACTTC
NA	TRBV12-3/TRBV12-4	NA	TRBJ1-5	CASSLALRPQHF	TGTGCCAGCAGTTTAGCGCTCCGGCCCCAGCATTTT
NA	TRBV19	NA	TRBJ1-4	CASSAKQVANEKLFF	TGTGCCAGTAGTGCCAAACAGGTGGCTAATGAAAAACTGTTTTTT
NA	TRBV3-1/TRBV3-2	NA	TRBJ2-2	CASSPHLGQTNTGELFF	TGTGCCAGCAGCCCCCATCTTGGGCAGACGAACACCGGGGAGCTGTTTTTT
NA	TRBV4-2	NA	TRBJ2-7	CASSQDRRLVYEQYF	TGTGCCAGCAGCCAAGATCGTCGGCTGGTCTACGAGCAGTACTTC
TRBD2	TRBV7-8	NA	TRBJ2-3	CASSLAGGAADTQYF	TGTGCCAGCAGCTTAGCCGGGGGGGCCGCAGATACGCAGTATTTT
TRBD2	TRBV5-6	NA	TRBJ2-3	CASSSTSGGVGDTQYF	TGTGCCAGCAGCTCGACTAGCGGGGGCGTCGGAGATACGCAGTATTTT
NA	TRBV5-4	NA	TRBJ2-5	CASSRPHEGLKTQYF	TGTGCCAGCAGCCGTCCACATGAGGGCCTGAAGACCCAGTACTTC
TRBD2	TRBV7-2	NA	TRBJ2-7	CASSFRTSGHEQYF	TGTGCCAGCAGCTTCCGGACTAGCGGCCACGAGCAGTACTTC
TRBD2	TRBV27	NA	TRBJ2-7	CASSSWGGYEQYF	TGTGCCAGCAGTTCCTGGGGGGGCTACGAGCAGTACTTC
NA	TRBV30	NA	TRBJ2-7	CAWSKDRYEQYF	TGTGCCTGGAGTAAAGACAGATACGAGCAGTACTTC
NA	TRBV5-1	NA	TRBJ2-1	CASSLGPDLSSYNEQFF	TGCGCCAGCAGCTTGGGGCCGGACTTGAGCTCCTACAATGAGCAGTTCTTC
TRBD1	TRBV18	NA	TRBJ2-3	CASSPGQGQDTQYF	TGTGCCAGCTCACCTGGACAGGGCCAAGATACGCAGTATTTT
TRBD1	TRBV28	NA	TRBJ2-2	CASRTGLNTGELFF	TGTGCCAGCCGGACAGGGTTGAACACCGGGGAGCTGTTTTTT
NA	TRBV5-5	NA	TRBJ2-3	CASSLAYGRSTQYF	TGTGCCAGCAGCTTGGCCTATGGGCGGAGTACGCAGTATTTT
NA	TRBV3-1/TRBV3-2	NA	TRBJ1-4	CASSPQGWGEKLFF	TGTGCCAGCAGCCCCCAGGGTTGGGGAGAAAAACTGTTTTTT
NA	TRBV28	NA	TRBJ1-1	CASSFWAQANGLLAF	TGTGCCAGCAGTTTTTGGGCCCAAGCGAACGGACTGCTCGCCTTT
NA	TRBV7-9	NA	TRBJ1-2	CASSLVTVGYGYTF	TGTGCCAGCAGCCTAGTGACAGTTGGCTATGGCTACACCTTC
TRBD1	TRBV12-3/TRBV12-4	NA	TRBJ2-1	CASSHGQGSFF	TGTGCCAGCAGTCACGGACAGGGGTCGTTCTTC
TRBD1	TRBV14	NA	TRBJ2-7	CASSRAGGWLYF	TGTGCCAGCTCTCGTGCAGGGGGTTGGTTGTACTTC
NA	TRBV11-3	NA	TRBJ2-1	CASSPPPGGSYNEQFF	TGTGCCAGCAGCCCCCCTCCAGGCGGCTCCTACAATGAGCAGTTCTTC
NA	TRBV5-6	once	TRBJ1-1	CASSPGRLNTEAFF	TGTGCCAGCAGCCCGGGACGGTTGAACACTGAAGCTTTCTTT
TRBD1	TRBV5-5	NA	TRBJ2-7	CASSSPYRGRLGEQYF	TGTGCCAGCAGCTCCCCGTACAGGGGGCGATTAGGGGAGCAGTACTTC
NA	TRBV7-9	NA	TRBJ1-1	CASSFSGEAFF	TGTGCCAGCAGCTTCTCTGGGGAAGCTTTCTTT
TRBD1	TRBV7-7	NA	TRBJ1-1	CASSREAGQAQAFF	TGTGCTAGCAGCAGAGAAGCAGGACAGGCCCAAGCTTTCTTT
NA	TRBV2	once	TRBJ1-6	CASTWGGGGSPLHF	TGTGCCAGCACTTGGGGAGGCGGGGGTTCACCCCTCCACTTT
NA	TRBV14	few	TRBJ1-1	CASSQDSGAEAFF	TGTGCCAGCAGCCAAGACTCCGGGGCTGAAGCTTTCTTT
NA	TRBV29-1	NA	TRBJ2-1	CSALGRTYNEQFF	TGCAGCGCCTTGGGCAGGACCTACAATGAGCAGTTCTTC